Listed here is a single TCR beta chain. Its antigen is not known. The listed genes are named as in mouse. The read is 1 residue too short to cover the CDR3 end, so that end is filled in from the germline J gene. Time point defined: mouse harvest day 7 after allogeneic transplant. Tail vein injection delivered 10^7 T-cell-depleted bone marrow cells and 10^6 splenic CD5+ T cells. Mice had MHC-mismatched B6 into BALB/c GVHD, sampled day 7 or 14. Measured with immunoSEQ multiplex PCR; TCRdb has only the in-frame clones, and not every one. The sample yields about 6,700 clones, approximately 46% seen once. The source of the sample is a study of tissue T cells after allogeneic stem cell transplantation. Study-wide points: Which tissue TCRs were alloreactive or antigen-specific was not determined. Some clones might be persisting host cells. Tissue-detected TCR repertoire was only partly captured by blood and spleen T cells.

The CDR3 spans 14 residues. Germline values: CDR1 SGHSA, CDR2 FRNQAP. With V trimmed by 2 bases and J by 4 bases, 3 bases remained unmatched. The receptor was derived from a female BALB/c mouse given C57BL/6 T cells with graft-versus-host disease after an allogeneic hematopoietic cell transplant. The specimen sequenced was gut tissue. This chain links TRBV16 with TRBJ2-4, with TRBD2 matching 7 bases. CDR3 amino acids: CASSLHWGENTLYF. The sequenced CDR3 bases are TGTGCAAGCAGCTTACACTGGGGAGAAAACACCTTGTAC.